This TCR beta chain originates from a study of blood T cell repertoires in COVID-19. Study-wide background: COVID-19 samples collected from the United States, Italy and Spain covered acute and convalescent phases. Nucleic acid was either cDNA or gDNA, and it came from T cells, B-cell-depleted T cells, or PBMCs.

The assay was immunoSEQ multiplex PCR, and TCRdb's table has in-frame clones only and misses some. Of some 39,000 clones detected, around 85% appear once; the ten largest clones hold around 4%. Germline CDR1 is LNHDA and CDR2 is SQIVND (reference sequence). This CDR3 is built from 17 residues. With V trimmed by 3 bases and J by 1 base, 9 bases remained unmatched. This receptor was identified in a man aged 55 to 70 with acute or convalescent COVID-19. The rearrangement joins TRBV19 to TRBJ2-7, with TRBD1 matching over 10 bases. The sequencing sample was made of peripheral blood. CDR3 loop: CASSIRPGQGFSYEQYF. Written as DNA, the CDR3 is TGTGCCAGTAGTATCCGACCGGGACAGGGGTTTTCCTACGAGCAGTACTTC.